This T cell receptor (beta chain) is drawn from a study of cytomegalovirus exposure and HLA in healthy donors. In the study overall: There were approximately 80 million unique TCRs (from HLA-typed donors) in an early data release. Of roughly 400 genotyped donors, 65% to 85% clustered with self-reported Caucasian donors. Study-wide findings and caveats: On later analysis, the bulk of CMV-associated TCR beta chains appeared to be HLA-restricted.

It was with 60 Vbeta and 13 Jbeta primers that the PCR ran. Clones were read by immunoSEQ multiplex PCR, and TCRdb kept only the in-frame ones, dropping some. The sample consists of about 80,000 clones, under 70% of them appearing once. Points on this clone: Antigen unknown.

CDR1 SGHRS and CDR2 YFSETQ come from the germline V gene. V was pared by 5 bases and J by 5 bases, with 13 bases between. This CDR3 is built from 13 residues. This sequence originates from a woman aged 50 to 60 in good health and CMV-seropositive. The rearrangement uses TRBV5-1 and TRBJ1-1; D may be TRBD1 (5 bases). The sample consisted of PBMCs. CDR3 residues: CASRLTVTTEAFF. As DNA, the CDR3 is TGCGCCAGCAGGTTGACAGTGACGACTGAAGCTTTCTTT.